This T cell receptor (beta chain) originates from a study of blood T cells in healthy people across ages. A second PCR, run for about 7 to 11 cycles, used a sample-barcoded 5' primer plus a J-beta primer mix. TCRdb re-analysed the 5' RACE reads in MiXCR, keeping a single row per CDR3 protein. The sample lists around 690,000 distinct CDR3 sequences; 58% were seen once. Extractions gave at least 5.5 micrograms of total RNA per sample. Germline lookup yields CDR1 LGHDT and CDR2 YNNKEL (reference sequence). With V trimmed by 5 bases and J by 0 bases, 7 bases remained unmatched. CDR3 length: 17 residues. Sequencing was done on a sample of blood. The origin of this receptor is a man in his 60s in good health. The chain couples TRBV3-1 to TRBJ2-6; 7 bases line up with TRBD2. The CDR3 protein is CASSFSGPSSGANVLTF. In DNA form, the CDR3 reads TGTGCCAGCAGCTTTAGCGGGCCAAGCTCTGGGGCCAACGTCCTGACTTTC.